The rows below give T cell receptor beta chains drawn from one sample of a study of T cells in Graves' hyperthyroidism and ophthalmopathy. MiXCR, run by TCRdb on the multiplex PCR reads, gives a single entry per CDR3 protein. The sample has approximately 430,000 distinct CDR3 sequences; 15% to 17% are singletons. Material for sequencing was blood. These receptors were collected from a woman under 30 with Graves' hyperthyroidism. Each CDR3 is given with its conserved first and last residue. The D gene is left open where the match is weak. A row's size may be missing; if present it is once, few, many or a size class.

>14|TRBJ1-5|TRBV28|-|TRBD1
CASSFQGAGQPQHF
TGTGCCAGCAGTTTCCAGGGGGCTGGTCAGCCCCAGCATTTT
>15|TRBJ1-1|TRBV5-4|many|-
CASSLDRVSNTEAFF
TGTGCCAGCAGCTTGGATAGGGTATCGAACACTGAAGCTTTCTTT
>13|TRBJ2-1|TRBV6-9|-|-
CASSYRDGSEQFF
TGTGCCAGCAGTTACAGGGACGGCAGTGAGCAGTTCTTC
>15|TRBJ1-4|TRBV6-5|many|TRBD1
CASSYSQGVNEKLFF
TGTGCCAGCAGTTACTCGCAGGGGGTCAATGAAAAACTGTTTTTT
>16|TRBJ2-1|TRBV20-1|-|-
CSATGTHEGLYNEQFF
TGCAGTGCTACCGGGACCCATGAGGGCCTTTACAATGAGCAGTTCTTC
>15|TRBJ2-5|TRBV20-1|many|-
CSASRQLRYQETQYF
TGCAGTGCTAGCAGACAGCTGAGGTACCAAGAGACCCAGTACTTC
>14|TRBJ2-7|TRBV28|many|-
CASSLMGYVNEQYF
TGTGCCAGCAGTTTAATGGGGTACGTAAACGAGCAGTACTTC
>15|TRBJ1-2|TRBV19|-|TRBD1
CASSKGQGERRGYTF
TGTGCCAGTAGCAAAGGACAGGGTGAACGTAGAGGCTACACCTTC
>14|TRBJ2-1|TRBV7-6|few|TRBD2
CASSLVGGGYEQFF
TGTGCCAGCAGCTTAGTCGGGGGGGGGTATGAGCAGTTCTTC
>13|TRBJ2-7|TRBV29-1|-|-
CSVEVLGTGEQYF
TGCAGCGTTGAGGTCCTGGGGACCGGCGAGCAGTACTTC
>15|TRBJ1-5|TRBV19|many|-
CASSISAGGNQPQHF
TGTGCCAGTAGTATCAGCGCAGGAGGCAATCAGCCCCAGCATTTT
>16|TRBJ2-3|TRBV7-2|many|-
CASSLAGTSSTDTQYF
TGTGCCAGCAGCTTAGCCGGGACCTCTAGCACAGATACGCAGTATTTT
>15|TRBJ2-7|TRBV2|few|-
CASLIIRQFLYEQYF
TGTGCCAGTCTCATTATACGACAATTTCTCTACGAGCAGTACTTC
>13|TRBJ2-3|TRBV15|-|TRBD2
CATLAGGADTQYF
TGTGCCACCCTAGCGGGGGGCGCGGATACGCAGTATTTT
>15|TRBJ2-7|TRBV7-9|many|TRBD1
CASSLGGTGGHEQYF
TGTGCCAGCAGCTTAGGGGGGACAGGGGGCCACGAGCAGTACTTC
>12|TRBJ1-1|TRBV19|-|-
CATSGLYTEAFF
TGTGCCACGTCAGGGTTGTACACTGAAGCTTTCTTT
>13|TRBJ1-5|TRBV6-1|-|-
CASSRYWEQPQHF
TGTGCCAGCAGTCGATATTGGGAACAGCCCCAGCATTTT
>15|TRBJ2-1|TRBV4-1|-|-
CASSQVQGSYNEQFF
TGCGCCAGCAGCCAAGTACAGGGATCCTACAATGAGCAGTTCTTC